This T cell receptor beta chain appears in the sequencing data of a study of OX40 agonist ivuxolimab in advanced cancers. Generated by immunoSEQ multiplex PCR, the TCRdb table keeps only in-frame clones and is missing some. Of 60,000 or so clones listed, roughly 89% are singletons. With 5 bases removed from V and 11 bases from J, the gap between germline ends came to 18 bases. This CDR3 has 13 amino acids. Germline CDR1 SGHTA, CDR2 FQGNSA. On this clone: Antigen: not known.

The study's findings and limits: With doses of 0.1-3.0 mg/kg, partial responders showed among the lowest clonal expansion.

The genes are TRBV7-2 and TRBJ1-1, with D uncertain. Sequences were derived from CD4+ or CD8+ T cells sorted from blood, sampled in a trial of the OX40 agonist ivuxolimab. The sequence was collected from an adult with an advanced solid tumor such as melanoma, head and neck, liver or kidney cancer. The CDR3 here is CASSAGVSPVAFF. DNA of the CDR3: TGTGCCAGCAGCGCCGGGGTCTCTCCTGTCGCTTTCTTT. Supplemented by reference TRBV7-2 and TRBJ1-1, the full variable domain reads GAGVSQSPSNKVTEKGKDVELRCDPISGHTALYWYRQSLGQGLEFLIYFQGNSAPDKSGLPSDRFSAERTGGSVSTLTIQRTQQEDSAVYLCASSAGVSPVAFFGQGTRLTVV.